This T cell receptor beta chain was captured by sequencing in a study of cytomegalovirus exposure and HLA in healthy donors. Use of 60 Vbeta and 13 Jbeta primers characterized the PCR. Some clones are missing from TCRdb's copy, which holds only in-frame ones; the method was immunoSEQ multiplex PCR. This sample has 200,000 to 250,000 clones; more than 75% occur once, and the top ten carry 1% to 1.5%. Turning to this clone: Its specificity is unknown.

General study results and limits: In a later analysis, several top co-occurrence clusters appeared linked to parvovirus B19, influenza, CMV and Epstein-Barr virus. About 87% or about 30% of the time was how often most TCR beta V segments were productive, according to an earlier analysis.

CDR3 length: 18 residues. The chain recombines TRBV21-1 with TRBJ2-7; TRBD1, the table's D call, was not compared with the DNA. TRBV21-1 is a known pseudogene. Material: PBMCs. This TCR was recovered from a human donor in good health. The CDR3 DNA reads TGTGCCAGCAGCCACCGGGACAGCACCTCGTCTAGCACCTACGAGCAGTACTTC. Translated, it gives CASSHRDSTSSSTYEQYF.